Shown below are 29 T cell receptor beta chains from a single sample sequenced in a study of CD8 T cells in ankylosing spondylitis. TCRdb recomputed calls from the 5' RACE reads with MiXCR, one row per CDR3 protein. The repertoire holds 40,000 or so distinct CDR3 sequences, with 2.7% as singletons. The sequencing input was blood, either unsorted or a sorted T cell fraction (not recorded which). These receptors all come from a male donor with ankylosing spondylitis or in good health (not recorded which).

The chain links TRBV9 to TRBJ2-1, with TRBD2 identical over 12 bases. With 4 bases clipped from V and 8 bases from J, the junction kept 7 bases outside the gene matches. Germline CDR1 is SGDLS and CDR2 is YYNGEE. The CDR3 loop spans 15 amino acids. Written as DNA, the CDR3 is TGTGCCAGCAGCCAGACTAGCGGGAGAGCAGATGAGCAGTTCTTC. Residues: CASSQTSGRADEQFF. Full variable domain (rest looked up from reference TRBV9 and TRBJ2-1): DSGVTQTPKHLITATGQRVTLRCSPRSGDLSVYWYQQSLDQGLQFLIQYYNGEERAKGNILERFSAQQFPDLHSELNLSSLELGDSALYFCASSQTSGRADEQFFGPGTRLTVL.

This clonotype appeared many times. This chain joins TRBV9 and TRBJ2-6; TRBD2 matches 8 bases. The CDR3 is 16 amino acids. Losses at the gene ends were 4 bases for V and 1 base for J; bases not matched to a gene: 4. CDR1 SGDLS and CDR2 YYNGEE come from the germline V gene. In DNA, the CDR3 is TGTGCCAGCAGCCGGGAGGGAGGTTCTGGGGCCAACGTCCTGACTTTC. Its protein product is CASSREGGSGANVLTF.

This clonotype was recorded at least ten times. The chain links TRBV9 to TRBJ2-7; 8 bases are a match to TRBD1. The germline V gene has CDR1 SGDLS and CDR2 YYNGEE. The CDR3 spans 15 residues. V gave up 4 bases and J gave up 3 bases; unmatched junction bases: 9. CDR3 loop: CASSLQTGANYEQYF. The CDR3 region has the DNA TGTGCCAGCAGCCTTCAGACAGGGGCGAACTACGAGCAGTACTTC.

This clonotype was found many times. J is TRBJ2-7 and V is TRBV9; TRBD1 agrees at 8 bases. CDR1 and CDR2 (germline): SGDLS, YYNGEE. The V gene end was trimmed by 4 bases and the J gene end by 3 bases; junction bases not matched to a gene: 12. This CDR3 comprises 16 residues. For the CDR3, the DNA is TGTGCCAGCAGCCCAGACAGGGGAGCTGACGACTACGAGCAGTACTTC. This sequence encodes CASSPDRGADDYEQYF.

This clonotype was recorded many times. CDR3 region: CASSVDPSDNGELFF. The CDR3 DNA reads TGTGCCAGCAGCGTAGACCCTAGCGACAACGGGGAGCTGTTTTTT. The chain combines TRBV9 with TRBJ2-2, with D possibly TRBD2 on 6 matching bases. Germline lookup yields CDR1 SGDLS and CDR2 YYNGEE. The length of the CDR3 is 15 residues. V was shortened by 0 bases and J by 7 bases, with 13 bases between the two germline ends.

This clonotype was counted many times. The rearrangement links TRBV9 to TRBJ2-7; possibly TRBD1 or TRBD2 for D (6 bases each). There are 16 residues in the CDR3. With 3 bases removed from V and 6 bases from J, the gap between germline ends came to 22 bases. Germline loops: CDR1 SGDLS, CDR2 YYNGEE. DNA of the CDR3: TGTGCCAGCAGCGCAAGACTAGGGGGTAGGGGTGCCGAGCAGTACTTC. Translating it yields CASSARLGGRGAEQYF.

This clonotype was picked up many times. The gene calls are TRBV9 and TRBJ2-1; 12 bases agree with TRBD2. Germline V gene data show CDR1 as SGDLS and CDR2 as YYNGEE. V lost 4 bases, J lost 3 bases, and 8 bases stayed unmatched. The CDR3 runs to 17 residues. CDR3 nucleotides: TGTGCCAGCAGCCAGACGCCGACTAGCGGGAGCTACAATGAGCAGTTCTTC. It yields the protein CASSQTPTSGSYNEQFF.

This clonotype has ten or more counts. The chain links TRBV9 to TRBJ1-1; D may be TRBD1 (6 bases). Between the trimmed V and J ends, which lost 1 base and 1 base, there was a span of 11 bases. Germline values: CDR1 SGDLS, CDR2 YYNGEE. The CDR3 is made up of 15 amino acids. The CDR3, as DNA: TGTGCCAGCAGCGTACCCCCAGGGGCGAACACTGAAGCTTTCTTT. It codes for CASSVPPGANTEAFF. The entire variable domain, with the rest obtained from reference TRBV9 and TRBJ1-1, is as follows: DSGVTQTPKHLITATGQRVTLRCSPRSGDLSVYWYQQSLDQGLQFLIQYYNGEERAKGNILERFSAQQFPDLHSELNLSSLELGDSALYFCASSVPPGANTEAFFGQGTRLTVV.

This clonotype was recorded many times. CDR3 residues: CASSVGGRGNEQFF. The DNA of the CDR3 is TGTGCCAGCAGCGTAGGCGGGAGAGGCAATGAGCAGTTCTTC. The chain has TRBV9 and TRBJ2-1, with 7 bases lining up with TRBD2. The J segment lost 6 bases and the V segment lost 0 bases, leaving 3 bases of the junction unmatched. Per the germline V gene, CDR1 is SGDLS and CDR2 is YYNGEE. This CDR3 region has 14 residues. The full variable domain, its missing parts supplied by reference TRBV9 and TRBJ2-1, is DSGVTQTPKHLITATGQRVTLRCSPRSGDLSVYWYQQSLDQGLQFLIQYYNGEERAKGNILERFSAQQFPDLHSELNLSSLELGDSALYFCASSVGGRGNEQFFGPGTRLTVL.

This clonotype showed up many times. The chain combines TRBV9 with TRBJ2-1; 13 bases agree with TRBD2. Losses at the gene ends were 2 bases for V and 10 bases for J; bases not matched to a gene: 9. The CDR3 is 16 residues long. From germline, CDR1 is SGDLS and CDR2 YYNGEE. CDR3 sequence: CASSVGLAGVREEQFF. CDR3 DNA sequence: TGTGCCAGCAGCGTCGGACTAGCGGGAGTAAGGGAAGAGCAGTTCTTC.

At least ten counts were recorded for this clonotype. V gene TRBV9 combines with J gene TRBJ2-7; no clear D. V was pared by 4 bases and J by 2 bases, with 7 bases between. There are 12 residues in the CDR3. Germline values: CDR1 SGDLS, CDR2 YYNGEE. CDR3 sequence (DNA): TGTGCCAGCAGCCCTTCCCCCTACGAGCAGTACTTC. It encodes CASSPSPYEQYF.

This clonotype came up many times. CDR3: CASSVGQGYNEQFF. In nucleotides, the CDR3 is TGTGCCAGCAGCGTAGGGCAGGGGTACAATGAGCAGTTCTTC. The chain is built from TRBV9 and TRBJ2-1; TRBD1 might be the D (6 bases). The CDR3 length is 14 residues. Trimming took off 0 bases at V and 4 bases at J, with 8 bases between the two ends. In germline, CDR1 is SGDLS, CDR2 YYNGEE.

The table lists this clonotype with many counts. The chain uses TRBV9 and TRBJ1-1; D may be TRBD1 (5 bases). In germline, CDR1 is SGDLS, CDR2 YYNGEE. The germline V and J ends were trimmed by 0 bases and 1 base, with 7 bases remaining between them. The CDR3 contains 14 residues. The CDR3 bases are TGTGCCAGCAGCGTAGATGGGGGGAACACTGAAGCTTTCTTT. Residues: CASSVDGGNTEAFF.

This clonotype was counted many times. The rearrangement uses TRBV9 and TRBJ2-2; TRBD2 aligns across 13 bases. V trimming: 0 bases; J trimming: 14 bases; junction bases outside the gene matches: 1. This CDR3 is built from 13 residues. Germline V lookup: CDR1 SGDLS, CDR2 YYNGEE. The CDR3 protein is CASSVGTSGSLFF. In nucleotides, the CDR3 is TGTGCCAGCAGCGTAGGGACTAGCGGGAGTCTGTTTTTT.

This clonotype was observed at least ten times. V gene TRBV9 combines with J gene TRBJ2-2; TRBD1 aligns across 8 bases. Germline V gene sequence: CDR1 SGDLS, CDR2 YYNGEE. This CDR3 comprises 16 residues. The ends lost 3 bases at V and 5 bases at J; junction bases unmatched: 9. This CDR3 is CASSAGGQVLTGELFF. CDR3 DNA: TGTGCCAGCAGCGCCGGGGGACAGGTATTGACCGGGGAGCTGTTTTTT.

This clonotype was observed at least ten times. This chain links TRBV9 with TRBJ2-7; TRBD2 matches 10 bases. Germline V gene data show CDR1 as SGDLS and CDR2 as YYNGEE. The CDR3 covers 14 residues. The junction had 6 bases not matched to a gene; V was cut back by 5 bases and J by 4 bases. The CDR3, as DNA: TGTGCCAGCAGTGAGCGGGAGGGTCCATACGAGCAGTACTTC. This translates into CASSEREGPYEQYF.

This clonotype was counted ten times or more. The chain employs TRBV9 and TRBJ2-1, with 7 positions matching TRBD2. From germline, CDR1 is SGDLS and CDR2 YYNGEE. J was trimmed by 4 bases and V by 0 bases; bases with no gene match: 4. The CDR3 length is 15 residues. CDR3 amino acids: CASSVDSGDYNEQFF. CDR3 in DNA: TGTGCCAGCAGCGTAGACAGCGGGGATTACAATGAGCAGTTCTTC.

This clonotype was detected ten times or more. The chain uses TRBV9 and TRBJ1-1; 10 positions agree with TRBD1. With V trimmed by 4 bases and J by 5 bases, 8 bases remained unmatched. CDR1 SGDLS and CDR2 YYNGEE come from the germline V gene. This CDR3 comprises 15 residues. The CDR3 DNA is TGTGCCAGCAGCCTGCGGACAGGGGGAGGGACTGAAGCTTTCTTT. Translated, it gives CASSLRTGGGTEAFF.

Ten or more counts support this clonotype. V and J are TRBV9 and TRBJ2-3; TRBD2 aligns across 15 bases. This CDR3 has 16 amino acids. Germline assignment: CDR1 SGDLS and CDR2 YYNGEE. J gave up 6 bases and V 3 bases, and 5 bases lay outside the gene matches. The CDR3 spells CASSAGLAGGADTQYF. For the CDR3, the DNA is TGTGCCAGCAGCGCGGGACTAGCGGGAGGTGCGGATACGCAGTATTTT. Combining the CDR3 with reference TRBV9 and TRBJ2-3 gives the whole variable domain DSGVTQTPKHLITATGQRVTLRCSPRSGDLSVYWYQQSLDQGLQFLIQYYNGEERAKGNILERFSAQQFPDLHSELNLSSLELGDSALYFCASSAGLAGGADTQYFGPGTRLTVL.

This clonotype was counted at least ten times. The gene calls are TRBV9 and TRBJ2-5; TRBD2 might be the D (5 bases). Trimming removed 1 base from V and 2 bases from J, with 18 bases in between. The CDR3 extends over 17 amino acids. Looked up from germline, CDR1 is SGDLS and CDR2 is YYNGEE. The CDR3 region has the DNA TGTGCCAGCAGCGTAATCCCGCTTACGGGAAGTCAAGAGACCCAGTACTTC. This encodes CASSVIPLTGSQETQYF.

This clonotype showed up many times. J is TRBJ2-6 and V is TRBV9, with unresolved D. The CDR3 extends over 15 amino acids. Germline V gene sequence: CDR1 SGDLS, CDR2 YYNGEE. V was pared by 0 bases and J by 0 bases, with 4 bases between. The CDR3 DNA reads as TGTGCCAGCAGCGTAGCCCCCTCTGGGGCCAACGTCCTGACTTTC. Translating it yields CASSVAPSGANVLTF.

There are many counts of this clonotype. CDR3: CASSDRRGYGYTF. CDR3 DNA: TGTGCCAGCAGCGATAGGAGAGGCTATGGCTACACCTTC. J is TRBJ1-2 and V is TRBV9; D unresolved. V was clipped by 3 bases and J by 4 bases, with 10 bases between them. This CDR3 contains 13 residues. CDR1 SGDLS and CDR2 YYNGEE come from the germline V gene.

Many counts were recorded for this clonotype. The V gene is TRBV9, the J gene TRBJ2-7, with TRBD1 matching 7 bases. Germline trimming cut 0 bases from V and 2 bases from J; bases unmatched to any gene: 5. There are 15 residues in the CDR3. Germline values: CDR1 SGDLS, CDR2 YYNGEE. Here the CDR3 reads CASSVGPGTAYEQYF. The DNA of the CDR3 is TGTGCCAGCAGCGTAGGTCCGGGGACAGCCTACGAGCAGTACTTC.

There are many counts of this clonotype. This rearrangement joins TRBV9 to TRBJ2-3; no clear D gene. CDR1 is SGDLS, CDR2 YYNGEE, per germline. CDR3 length: 15 amino acids. The germline V and J ends were trimmed by 0 bases and 0 bases, with 8 bases remaining between them. This CDR3 reads CASSVGATSTDTQYF. In DNA, the CDR3 is TGTGCCAGCAGCGTAGGGGCCACTAGCACAGATACGCAGTATTTT.

This clonotype has at least ten counts. The CDR3 reads CASSVYGGGEAFF. The DNA for the CDR3 is TGTGCCAGCAGCGTCTATGGAGGGGGTGAAGCTTTCTTT. The chain carries TRBV9 and TRBJ1-1, with D maybe TRBD1 (6 bases). CDR1 and CDR2 (germline): SGDLS, YYNGEE. The CDR3 loop spans 13 amino acids. Between the trimmed V and J ends, which lost 2 bases and 7 bases, there was a span of 12 bases.

A few counts support this clonotype. The chain links TRBV9 to TRBJ2-1; the match to TRBD2 covers 9 bases. V was pared by 4 bases and J by 8 bases, with 16 bases of the junction left unmatched. CDR1 is SGDLS and CDR2 is YYNGEE in the germline V gene. This CDR3 region has 17 residues. The CDR3 DNA reads TGTGCCAGCAGCCCCCCCCTAGGGCTAGCGGGAAGCGATGAGCAGTTCTTC. Translated, it gives CASSPPLGLAGSDEQFF.

A note on this clonotype: A much larger clone differs from this one at a single base, so this may be a read error. This chain connects TRBV9 to TRBJ2-5; 8 bases line up with TRBD1. Germline CDR1 is SGDLS and CDR2 is YYNGEE. The V and J ends lost 0 bases and 4 bases, in that order; junction bases with no gene match: 2. This CDR3 contains 14 residues. CDR3: CASSVDRGAETQYF. As DNA, the CDR3 is TGTGCCAGCAGCGTAGACAGGGGGGCAGAGACCCAGTACTTC.

This clonotype was observed at least ten times. The chain is built from TRBV9 and TRBJ1-2; 8 bases are shared with TRBD1. The CDR3 spans 15 residues. Losses at the gene ends were 3 bases for V and 3 bases for J; bases not matched to a gene: 7. Germline assignment: CDR1 SGDLS and CDR2 YYNGEE. CDR3 region: CASSASTGDDYGYTF. The CDR3 DNA sequence: TGTGCCAGCAGCGCCTCGACAGGGGACGACTATGGCTACACCTTC.

This clonotype occurred many times. The V call is TRBV9, the J call TRBJ1-6; D uncertain. The germline gives CDR1 SGDLS, CDR2 YYNGEE. The CDR3 length is 16 residues. The ends were cut back, 0 bases at V and 9 bases at J, with 16 bases in the middle. The DNA of the CDR3 is TGTGCCAGCAGCGTAGATCCGGCGGCTAGTAGTTCACCCCTCCACTTT. This sequence encodes CASSVDPAASSSPLHF.